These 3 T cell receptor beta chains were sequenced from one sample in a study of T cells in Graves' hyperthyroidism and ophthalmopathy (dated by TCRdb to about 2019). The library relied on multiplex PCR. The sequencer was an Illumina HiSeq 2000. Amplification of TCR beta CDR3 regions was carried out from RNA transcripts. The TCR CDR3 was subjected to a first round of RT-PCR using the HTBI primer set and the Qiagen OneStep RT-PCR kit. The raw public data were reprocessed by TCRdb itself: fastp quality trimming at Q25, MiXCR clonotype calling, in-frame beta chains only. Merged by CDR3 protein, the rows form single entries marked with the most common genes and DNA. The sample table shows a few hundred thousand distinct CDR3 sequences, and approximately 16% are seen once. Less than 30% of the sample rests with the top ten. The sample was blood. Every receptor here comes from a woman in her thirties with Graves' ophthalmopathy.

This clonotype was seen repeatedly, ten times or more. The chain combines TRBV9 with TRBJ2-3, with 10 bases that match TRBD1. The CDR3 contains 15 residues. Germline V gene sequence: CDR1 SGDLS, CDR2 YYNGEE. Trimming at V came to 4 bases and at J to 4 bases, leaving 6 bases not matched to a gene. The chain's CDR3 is CASSQGQGVADTQYF. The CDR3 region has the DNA TGTGCCAGCAGCCAAGGACAGGGGGTGGCAGATACGCAGTATTTT.

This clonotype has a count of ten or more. The CDR3 nucleotides are TGTGCCAGCAGTTTGGAGGGTGGGGCAAGTGAGCAGTTCTTC. It translates to CASSLEGGASEQFF. The V and J genes are TRBV6-2 or TRBV6-3 and TRBJ2-1, with a tentative D call TRBD2 (6 bases). V lost 4 bases and J lost 9, with 16 bases in between. Germline V gives CDR1 MNHEY, CDR2 SVGEGT. There are 14 residues in the CDR3.

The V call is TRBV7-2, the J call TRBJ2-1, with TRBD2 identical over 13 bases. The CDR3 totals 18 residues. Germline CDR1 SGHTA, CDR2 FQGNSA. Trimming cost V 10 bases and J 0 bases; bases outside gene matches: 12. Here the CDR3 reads CATSDPRTSGSSYNEQFF. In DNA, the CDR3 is TGTGCCACCAGTGATCCCCGGACTAGCGGGAGCTCCTACAATGAGCAGTTCTTC. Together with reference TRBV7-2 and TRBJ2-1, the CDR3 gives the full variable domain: GAGVSQSPSNKVTEKGKDVELRCDPISGHTALYWYRQSLGQGLEFLIYFQGNSAPDKSGLPSDRFSAERTGGSVSTLTIQRTQQEDSAVYLCATSDPRTSGSSYNEQFFGPGTRLTVL.